This T cell receptor (beta chain) was found in a study of cytotoxic CD8 clonotypes in ibrutinib-treated CLL. V dropped 8 bases and J dropped 4; count of bases not matched to a gene: 11. This CDR3 region has 16 residues. The germline gives CDR1 WSHSY, CDR2 SAAADI. Sequenced by immunoSEQ multiplex PCR; TCRdb stores in-frame clones only, minus some. The sample lists tens of thousands of clones; 60% to 80% were seen once. The V and J genes are TRBV10-2 and TRBJ2-2, with TRBD1 matching 9 bases. The specimen comprised PBMCs, sampled after 12 months of ibrutinib treatment. This receptor was identified in a human donor with chronic lymphocytic leukemia. The CDR3 region has the DNA TGCGCCAGCGGTCCCGGGACAGGGAGAGGCACCGGGGAGCTGTTTTTT. This gives the protein CASGPGTGRGTGELFF.